The 30 T cell receptor beta chains reported below all come from one sample, sequenced in a study of metastatic and nonmetastatic thyroid tumors. Before thyroid surgery, none of the patients had received any treatment. TCRdb reanalyzed the PCR reads via MiXCR. In the table there are about 30,000 clones, approximately 25% of which are singletons. Sequenced material: blood. These receptors were obtained from a female donor with papillary thyroid cancer or a benign thyroid nodule (not recorded which). Some clones in this sample may be carry-over from other donors' samples.

This clone has a count of ten or more. The CDR3 coding sequence is TGTGCCAGTAGCCGGGGGGGCAATCAGCCCCAGCATTTT. Translating it yields CASSRGGNQPQHF. This chain uses TRBV19 with TRBJ1-5; D is perhaps TRBD1 (5 bases). Trimming left V 6 bases short and J 2 bases short, with 8 bases between. The CDR3 loop spans 13 amino acids. Germline loops: CDR1 LNHDA, CDR2 SQIVND (reference sequence).

With regard to this clone: The junction departs from germline at one end; a sequencing error may be responsible. The chain is built from TRBV11-3 and TRBJ2-3, with D possibly matching TRBD2 (5 bases). Germline values: CDR1 SGHNT, CDR2 YENEEA. CDR3 length: 17 residues. In DNA, the CDR3 is TGTGCAAGCAGCTTAGAACGAGCGGCCAGATGGACAGATACGCAGTATTTT. Its protein product is CASSLERAARWTDTQYF. The whole variable domain, filled in from reference TRBV11-3 and TRBJ2-3, reads EAGVVQSPRYKIIEKKQPVAFWCNPISGHNTLYWYLQNLGQGPELLIRYENEEAVDDSQLPKDRFSAERLKGVDSTLKIQPAELGDSAVYLCASSLERAARWTDTQYFGPGTRLTVL.

This clone was observed a single time. The chain recombines TRBV18 with TRBJ2-1; either TRBD1 or TRBD2 may supply D (5 bases each). Germline V gives CDR1 KGHSH, CDR2 LQKENI. This CDR3 region has 16 residues. V lost 3 bases, J lost 8 bases, and 20 bases lay in between. CDR3 nucleotides: TGTGCCAGCTCACCTTTGCCGGGACCTAGTCACTATGAGCAGTTCTTC. Protein: CASSPLPGPSHYEQFF.

This clone appeared many times. The rearrangement uses TRBV15 and TRBJ2-3, with D possibly being TRBD1 (5 bases). Germline CDR1 reads LNHNV; CDR2 reads YYDKDF (reference sequence). Trimming left V 0 bases short and J 9 bases short, with 10 bases between. This CDR3 has 13 amino acids. CDR3 region: CATSRETQVTQYF. Written as DNA, the CDR3 is TGTGCCACCAGCAGAGAGACACAGGTAACGCAGTATTTT.

This clone has just a few counts. This chain connects TRBV6-1 to TRBJ2-7; the match to TRBD1 covers 7 bases. Germline V gene data show CDR1 as MNHNS and CDR2 as SASEGT. V was pared by 6 bases and J by 2 bases, with 4 bases of the junction left unmatched. The CDR3 spans 13 residues. CDR3 sequence: CASRRGQTYEQYF. For the CDR3, the DNA is TGTGCCAGCAGACGGGGACAGACCTACGAGCAGTACTTC.

There are a few counts of this clone. This rearrangement joins TRBV6-1 to TRBJ1-6; TRBD1 matches 8 bases. CDR3 length equals 14 residues. Germline-derived CDR1 and CDR2 are MNHNS and SASEGT. Germline trimming cut 5 bases from V and 7 bases from J; bases unmatched to any gene: 4. CDR3 nucleotide sequence: TGTGCCAGCAGTATCTGGACAGGGAATTCACCCCTCCACTTT. Translating gives CASSIWTGNSPLHF.

This clone was picked up many times. The chain combines TRBV6-4 with TRBJ1-1; D gene unclear. The CDR3 totals 11 residues. The germline V and J ends were trimmed by 4 bases and 6 bases, with 6 bases remaining between them. Germline V gene data show CDR1 as MRHNA and CDR2 as SNTAGT. The CDR3 nucleotides read TGTGCCAGCAGTGTGAGGGCTGAAGCTTTCTTT. Encoded protein: CASSVRAEAFF.

In its sample, this clone was seen many times. The chain combines TRBV20-1 with TRBJ1-2, with TRBD1 identical over 8 bases. The CDR3 spans 16 residues. V shed 5 bases, J shed 4 bases, and the junction held 15 bases outside the gene matches. CDR1 is DFQATT, CDR2 SNEGSKA, per germline (reference sequence). CDR3 sequence (DNA): TGCAGTGCTCGCCCCCCCCTCGGGACAGGAACCTATGGCTACACCTTC. Encoded protein: CSARPPLGTGTYGYTF.

This clone was seen repeatedly, ten times or more. V usage is TRBV7-2 and J usage is TRBJ2-3, with D perhaps matching TRBD2 (6 bases). V was shortened by 0 bases and J by 2 bases, with 12 bases between the two germline ends. Looked up from germline, CDR1 is SGHTA and CDR2 is FQGNSA. The CDR3 runs to 16 residues. The CDR3 DNA reads as TGTGCCAGCAGCTTAGCGCAGGGCGGGGTCACAGATACGCAGTATTTT. Encoded protein: CASSLAQGGVTDTQYF.

Ten or more counts support this clone. The V and J genes are TRBV19 and TRBJ2-3; D not certain. V was clipped by 5 bases and J by 2 bases, with 17 bases between them. Germline V gives CDR1 LNHDA, CDR2 SQIVND (reference sequence). This CDR3 region has 16 residues. The CDR3 loop reads CASSLRLLAFTDTQYF. In DNA, the CDR3 is TGTGCCAGTAGTCTTCGACTCCTCGCCTTCACAGATACGCAGTATTTT.

This clone appeared many times. The chain is built from TRBV7-3 and TRBJ2-7; 7 bases line up with TRBD2. The V gene end was trimmed by 5 bases and the J gene end by 1 base; junction bases not matched to a gene: 11. Germline V gene sequence: CDR1 SGHTA, CDR2 FQGTGA. This CDR3 is 16 amino acids long. CDR3 bases: TGTGCCAGCAGCCTAGAACGGGGAGGGCCATCCTACGAGCAGTACTTC. Amino acids: CASSLERGGPSYEQYF.

This clone was detected many times. The CDR3 loop is CASSERTGAYNEQFF. CDR3 coding DNA: TGTGCCAGCAGTGAACGTACAGGGGCGTACAATGAGCAGTTCTTC. The J gene is TRBJ2-1, the V gene TRBV6-4, with 7 bases that match TRBD1. Germline lookup yields CDR1 MRHNA and CDR2 SNTAGT. The V and J ends lost 3 bases and 4 bases, in that order; junction bases with no gene match: 6. The CDR3 extends over 15 amino acids.

Comments on this clone: Because it lacks the conserved phenylalanine or tryptophan at the end, this CDR3 is likely a read error. The V and J genes are TRBV20-1 and TRBJ1-1; tentatively, D is TRBD1 (5 bases). Trimming cost V 2 bases and J 1 base, with 14 bases left between them. The germline CDR1 and CDR2 sequences are DFQATT and SNEGSKA (reference sequence). This CDR3 has 15 amino acids. The CDR3 DNA sequence: TGCAGTGCTAGATCCCCCGACAGAGGGAACACTGAAGCTTTCTTG. It is translated as CSARSPDRGNTEAFL.

The chain carries TRBV5-1 and TRBJ2-3, with D unclear. The CDR3 covers 15 residues. V lost 0 bases to trimming and J lost 1 base, with 9 bases between them. Germline V gene data show CDR1 as SGHRS and CDR2 as YFSETQ. CDR3 in amino acids: CASSLVDLGTDTQYF. CDR3 sequence (DNA): TGCGCCAGCAGCTTGGTAGACTTAGGCACAGATACGCAGTATTTT.

This clone came up many times. A much larger clone sits a single nucleotide away, making a read error possible. The chain combines TRBV25-1 with TRBJ1-2; D gene unclear. V was shortened by 4 bases and J by 3 bases, with 15 bases between the two germline ends. The CDR3 runs to 15 residues. Germline V gives CDR1 MGHDK, CDR2 SYGVNS. The CDR3 sequence: CASSGAGEEDYGYTF. The DNA for the CDR3 is TGTGCCAGCAGTGGGGCCGGGGAGGAAGACTATGGCTACACCTTC.

This clone was found many times. V usage is TRBV7-2 and J usage is TRBJ2-7; TRBD2 is a possible D gene (6 bases). With 5 bases removed from V and 0 bases from J, the gap between germline ends came to 14 bases. This CDR3 has 15 amino acids. CDR1 SGHTA and CDR2 FQGNSA come from the germline V gene. The CDR3 sequence is CASSLGRGSSYEQYF. The CDR3 DNA sequence: TGTGCCAGCAGCCTAGGACGGGGGAGCTCCTACGAGCAGTACTTC. Supplemented by reference TRBV7-2 and TRBJ2-7, the full variable domain reads GAGVSQSPSNKVTEKGKDVELRCDPISGHTALYWYRQSLGQGLEFLIYFQGNSAPDKSGLPSDRFSAERTGGSVSTLTIQRTQQEDSAVYLCASSLGRGSSYEQYFGPGTRLTVT.

This clone was counted only a few times. A much larger clone lies one base from this, so it may be a read error. This chain uses TRBV11-1 with TRBJ2-6, with a possible D match to TRBD1 (6 bases). Trimming removed 4 bases at V and 2 bases at J, with 12 bases between. Per germline, CDR1 SGHAT and CDR2 FQDESV (reference sequence). The CDR3 has 16 residues. The CDR3 protein is CASSSEGDTGANVLTF. The CDR3 DNA follows: TGTGCCAGCAGCTCCGAGGGGGACACTGGGGCCAACGTCCTGACTTTC.

Many counts were recorded for this clone. This chain connects TRBV5-4 to TRBJ2-5; the D gene is possibly TRBD2 (5 bases). V lost 6 bases, J lost 7 bases, and 13 bases lay in between. Germline values: CDR1 SGHNT, CDR2 YYREEE (reference sequence). This CDR3 region has 12 residues. In DNA form, the CDR3 reads TGTGCCAGCAATGGGGAGAGCGGGACCCAGTACTTC. Protein product: CASNGESGTQYF.

In this sample, this clone turned up once. The junction differs from germline at one of its ends, possibly a read error. The rearrangement links TRBV5-1 to TRBJ2-2; 10 bases align to TRBD2. The CDR3 runs to 14 residues. Germline V gene data show CDR1 as SGHRS and CDR2 as YFSETQ. The CDR3 protein is CASRLTSGLGVLFF. Written as DNA, the CDR3 is TGCGCGAGCAGGTTGACTAGCGGGTTGGGGGTGCTGTTTTTT.

The chain couples TRBV5-1 to TRBJ2-7; D might be TRBD2 (6 bases). The CDR3 spans 15 residues. V shed 3 bases and J shed 0 bases, with 13 bases lying between them. Germline CDR1 SGHRS, CDR2 YFSETQ. The CDR3 sequence: CASSSGLTSSYEQYF. In DNA form, the CDR3 reads TGCGCCAGCAGCTCGGGACTGACGAGCTCCTACGAGCAGTACTTC.

This clone has at least ten counts. The chain joins TRBV20-1 to TRBJ2-1; 10 nucleotides align to TRBD2. Germline CDR1 DFQATT, CDR2 SNEGSKA (reference sequence). The trim removed 5 bases at V and 4 bases at J, leaving 11 bases unmatched. This CDR3 is 16 amino acids long. CDR3 region: CSARSFLAGVYNEQFF. The CDR3 DNA is TGCAGTGCTCGCTCGTTTCTAGCGGGAGTTTACAATGAGCAGTTCTTC.

This clone was recorded many times. The chain couples TRBV11-3 to TRBJ2-7; D may be TRBD2 (5 bases). CDR1 is SGHNT, CDR2 YENEEA, per germline. This CDR3 comprises 15 residues. V lost 3 bases and J 1 base, leaving 13 bases between the germline ends. CDR3 DNA: TGTGCCAGCAGCTTGGGAGTCGGCGGGTCCTACGAGCAGTACTTC. It encodes CASSLGVGGSYEQYF.

This chain joins TRBV3-1 and TRBJ2-5; 7 bases match TRBD1. In germline, CDR1 is LGHDT, CDR2 YNNKEL (reference sequence). This CDR3 spans 15 amino acids. The ends lost 4 bases at V and 4 bases at J; junction bases unmatched: 9. The CDR3 sequence: CASSPDRTGGETQYF. The CDR3 nucleotides read TGTGCCAGCAGCCCAGACCGGACAGGAGGAGAGACCCAGTACTTC.

In this sample, this clone turned up many times. The V gene is TRBV29-1, the J gene TRBJ1-1; D is undetermined. CDR1 is SQVTM and CDR2 is ANQGSEA in the germline V gene. The CDR3 length is 13 residues. V was clipped by 7 bases and J by 1 base, with 13 bases between them. CDR3: CSAAEGTNTEAFF. The CDR3 nucleotides are TGCAGCGCCGCCGAGGGTACGAACACTGAAGCTTTCTTT.

This chain joins TRBV18 and TRBJ1-1, with a tentative D call TRBD1 (5 bases). Germline V gene lookup returns CDR1 KGHSH and CDR2 LQKENI. V lost 3 bases, J lost 5 bases, and 10 bases lay in between. The CDR3 totals 13 residues. CDR3: CASSPYGGTEAFF. Written as DNA, the CDR3 is TGTGCCAGCTCACCCTACGGGGGAACTGAAGCTTTCTTT.

This clone was observed many times. The genes are TRBV5-4 and TRBJ2-1; a weak D match, TRBD2 (6 bases). The CDR3 extends over 14 amino acids. Per germline, CDR1 SGHNT and CDR2 YYREEE (reference sequence). Between the trimmed V and J ends, which lost 10 bases and 6 bases, there was a span of 20 bases. As DNA, the CDR3 is TGTGCCTGGGGTCTAGCGACCACAGGCAATGAGCAGTTCTTC. Amino acids: CAWGLATTGNEQFF.

This clone was detected ten times or more. This rearrangement joins TRBV30 to TRBJ1-6; 8 bases fit TRBD1. This CDR3 is 13 amino acids long. The trim removed 2 bases at V and 13 bases at J, leaving 7 bases unmatched. From germline, CDR1 is GTSNPN and CDR2 SVGIG (reference sequence). CDR3: CAWSPTGEVPLHF. In DNA form, the CDR3 reads TGTGCCTGGAGTCCGACAGGGGAGGTGCCCCTCCACTTT.

This clone turned up a few times. An end of the junction does not agree with germline; a read error may underlie this. The chain uses TRBV5-1 and TRBJ1-1; no firm D call. The CDR3 sequence is 13 residues long. Germline assignment: CDR1 SGHRS and CDR2 YFSETQ. This chain's CDR3 is CASSSYENSDAFF. CDR3 DNA: TGCGCCAGCAGCTCCTATGAAAACTCTGACGCTTTCTTT.

This clone was found a few times. The rearrangement joins TRBV24-1 to TRBJ2-5; 8 positions match TRBD1. Germline V lookup: CDR1 KGHDR, CDR2 SFDVKD. The CDR3 sequence is 16 residues long. J was trimmed by 8 bases and V by 4 bases; bases with no gene match: 14. The CDR3 sequence is CATSDPRDRMQDTQYF. The CDR3 region has the DNA TGTGCCACCAGTGACCCGAGGGACAGGATGCAGGATACCCAGTACTTC.

J is TRBJ1-6 and V is TRBV11-3; 8 bases match TRBD1. The germline V gene has CDR1 SGHNT and CDR2 YENEEA. This CDR3 has 15 amino acids. V lost 3 bases, J lost 10 bases, and 8 bases stayed unmatched. Written as DNA, the CDR3 is TGTGCCAGCAGCTTTAGGGGGACAGGTTCATCACCCCTCCACTTT. This gives the protein CASSFRGTGSSPLHF. Full variable domain (outside the CDR3, taken from reference TRBV11-3 and TRBJ1-6): EAGVVQSPRYKIIEKKQPVAFWCNPISGHNTLYWYLQNLGQGPELLIRYENEEAVDDSQLPKDRFSAERLKGVDSTLKIQPAELGDSAVYLCASSFRGTGSSPLHFGNGTRLTVT.